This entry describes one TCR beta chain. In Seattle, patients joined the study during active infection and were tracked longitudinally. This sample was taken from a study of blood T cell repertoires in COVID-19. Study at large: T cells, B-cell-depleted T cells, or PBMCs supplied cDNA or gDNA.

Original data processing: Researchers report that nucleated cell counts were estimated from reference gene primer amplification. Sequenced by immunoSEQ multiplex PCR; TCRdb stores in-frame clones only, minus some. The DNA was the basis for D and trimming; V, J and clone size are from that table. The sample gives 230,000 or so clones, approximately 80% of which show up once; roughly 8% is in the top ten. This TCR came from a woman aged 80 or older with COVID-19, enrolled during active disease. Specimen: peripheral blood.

CDR3 sequence (DNA): TGTGCCAGCAGCCTGGAGGAGGATCGGGAAGCTTTCTTT. It codes for CASSLEEDREAFF. The chain has TRBV6-5 and TRBJ1-1; D is ambiguous. The CDR3 extends over 13 amino acids. Deletions cut 6 bases from V and 8 bases from J, with 16 bases between. Germline loops: CDR1 MNHEY, CDR2 SVGAGI.